This T cell receptor beta chain was retrieved from a study of T cells in women clearing cervical HPV infection (dated by TCRdb to 2016 to 2019). A note on the overall study: The cases were 25 to 30 women with histologically confirmed HPV16-related CIN3 or worse, and 2 of those women had invasive cancers. Since only a few of the women had HLA typing available, the possibility that HLA type was acting as a confounder could not be ruled out. Blood from cases was drawn at the visit where the lesion was first identified, while blood from controls was drawn once the infection was no longer detected. The 20 to 25 controls were women who cleared a single incident HPV16 infection within 12 months without developing precancer or cancer. As quality controls, five blinded duplicates were added to each group, bringing the total to about 60 samples made up of around 50 participants and 10 replicates. Median age was 34 years in cases versus 37 to 40 in controls, and baseline characteristics did not differ significantly. Cases were matched to controls by age within five years and by the year the sample was collected. For cases, a median interval of roughly 150 days, with an interquartile range of 90 to 200 days, was observed between lesion detection and blood sampling. In the parent cohort, some 10,000 women aged 18 or older were enrolled in Guanacaste, Costa Rica, during about 1992 to 1995 and were followed for seven years. This exploratory proof-of-principle case-control study, nested within the Guanacaste HPV Natural History Study in Costa Rica, compared TCR repertoires among women with different cervical HPV16 outcomes.

V is shortened by 7 bases, J by 1 base, and the region joining them spans 30 bases. In the germline V gene, CDR1 corresponds to SGHRS and CDR2 to YFSETQ. Counted from cysteine to phenylalanine, this CDR3 has 19 amino acids. The DNA shown is the part of the CDR3 that was read: 48 bases, in frame from base 1. The paper as a whole reports these results and caveats: Significantly higher TCR repertoire richness was observed in CIN3+ cases than in controls across sequencing depths, whereas no difference in evenness was found. Cases had lower TRBV6-7 relative abundance than controls (approximately 0.11% versus 0.16%; Bonferroni P = 0.0008). Random forest classifiers that combined richness and V gene abundances separated cases from controls with an estimated AUC of roughly 0.83. The cross-sectional design could not show whether the associations came before the infection or were a result of it, and neither effector/memory subsets nor HPV-specific T cells were isolated. Because T-cell numbers per sample were unknown, differences in richness could reflect varying T-cell content rather than repertoire biology.

About this clone: Its antigen target is currently unknown. The read gets to within 3 residues of the CDR3 end, and the germline J gene fills in the rest.

Every participant had a single incident cervical HPV16 infection, and women with prevalent HPV16 infections were excluded. Cervical HPV DNA was detected with MY09/MY11 PCR, and genotyping was done by dot-blot hybridization. Under 17 mL of heparinized blood was centrifuged, after which the buffy coat was aliquoted, frozen at -30 degrees C, and then stored at -80 degrees C. Genomic DNA was extracted from buffy coat specimens using QIAGEN kits. The immunoSEQ assay used multiplex PCR to amplify TCR beta CDR3 regions from an average of about 1.1 ug of genomic DNA per sample. The assay corrected primer bias using a complete synthetic TCR repertoire to establish an amplification baseline. The amplicons were sequenced on the Illumina platform. Under the source paper's analysis protocol: Sequence errors were corrected by clustering with frequency ratios and a modified nearest-neighbor algorithm, and the sequences were then analyzed in the immunoSEQ Analyzer using IMGT gene definitions. At each rarefaction depth, TCR richness and evenness were averaged across 20 rarefaction repeats, and samples with fewer sequences than that depth were excluded. Relative abundances of V, D and J genes were compared between groups using Wilcoxon rank sum tests, with FDR correction applied. For the blinded duplicates, the intraclass correlation was nearly 96% for TCR richness and averaged about 76% across around 61 gene segments. This is the immuneACCESS table as TCRdb keeps it, with only in-frame sequences that have V and J called. A part of the clones is gone; compared with another copy, unresolved V genes explain less than half, and the rest is unexplained. V and J calls and clone size come straight from that table; D and trimming were deduced from the DNA. The table of this sample itemizes fewer than 30,000 clones. 6.6% of the sample is taken by the ten largest.

Source material: blood buffy coat. The sequence was obtained from a woman aged 18 to 69 with a cervical HPV16 infection that either progressed to CIN3+ or cleared (not recorded which). The receptor chain draws on TRBV5-1 and TRBJ2-7; a tentative D call is TRBD1 (7 bases match). CDR3 DNA, as far as it was read: TGCGCCAGCCTCGAGACCAGGGCGGGACAGCAGCGTGTGTCCTACGAG. Translated, this is CASLETRAGQQRVSYE. The complete CDR3 protein is CASLETRAGQQRVSYEQYF.